This TCR beta chain was sequenced during a study of blood T cells in healthy people across ages. Drawn from each donor were ten milliliters of peripheral blood. Deletions cut 6 bases from V and 1 base from J, with 12 bases between. From germline, CDR1 is SQVTM and CDR2 ANQGSEA. The CDR3 loop spans 13 amino acids. Primers used in a second PCR of about 7 to 12 cycles were a sample-barcoded 5' primer and a J-beta primer mix. The template-switch adaptor, which had 12 random nucleotides, put a tag on each cDNA molecule. TCRdb re-called the 5' RACE reads through MiXCR, storing one row per CDR3 protein. This sample carries over 1,500,000 distinct CDR3 sequences, 40% to 55% of them seen once, and the ten largest clones take roughly 2%. There are a few counts of this clonotype.

The TCR comes from a woman aged 40 to 50 in good health. J is TRBJ2-5 and V is TRBV29-1, with D uncertain. Sequencing was carried out using blood. The CDR3 bases are TGCAGCGTCGTGCGAGAGCTCCAAGAGACCCAGTACTTC. This gives the protein CSVVRELQETQYF.